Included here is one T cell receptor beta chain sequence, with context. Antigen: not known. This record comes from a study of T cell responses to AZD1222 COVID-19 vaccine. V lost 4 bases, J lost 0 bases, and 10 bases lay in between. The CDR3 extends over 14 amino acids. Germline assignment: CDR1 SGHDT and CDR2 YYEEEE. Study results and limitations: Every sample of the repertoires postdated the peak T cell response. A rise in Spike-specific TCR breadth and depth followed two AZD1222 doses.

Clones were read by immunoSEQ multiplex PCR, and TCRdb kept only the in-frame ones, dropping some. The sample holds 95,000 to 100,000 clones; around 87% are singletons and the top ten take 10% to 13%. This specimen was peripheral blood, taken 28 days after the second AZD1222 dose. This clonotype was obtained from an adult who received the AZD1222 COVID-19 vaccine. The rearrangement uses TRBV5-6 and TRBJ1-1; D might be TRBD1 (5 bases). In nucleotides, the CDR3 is TGTGCCAGCAGCACAGGACAAATGAACACTGAAGCTTTCTTT. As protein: CASSTGQMNTEAFF. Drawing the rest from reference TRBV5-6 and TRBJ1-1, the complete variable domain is DAGVTQSPTHLIKTRGQQVTLRCSPKSGHDTVSWYQQALGQGPQFIFQYYEEEERQRGNFPDRFSGHQFPNYSSELNVNALLLGDSALYLCASSTGQMNTEAFFGQGTRLTVV.